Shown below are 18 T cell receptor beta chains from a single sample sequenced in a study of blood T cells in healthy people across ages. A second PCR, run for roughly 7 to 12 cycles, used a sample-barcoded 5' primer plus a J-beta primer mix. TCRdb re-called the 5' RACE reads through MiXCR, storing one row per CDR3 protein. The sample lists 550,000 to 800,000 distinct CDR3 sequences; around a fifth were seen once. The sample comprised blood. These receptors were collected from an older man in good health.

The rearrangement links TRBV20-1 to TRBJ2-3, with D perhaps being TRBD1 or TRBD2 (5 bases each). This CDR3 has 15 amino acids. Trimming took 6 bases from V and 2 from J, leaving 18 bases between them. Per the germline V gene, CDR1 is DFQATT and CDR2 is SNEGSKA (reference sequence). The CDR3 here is CSALDRDQHTDTQYF. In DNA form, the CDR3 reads TGCAGTGCACTAGACCGGGACCAGCACACAGATACGCAGTATTTT.

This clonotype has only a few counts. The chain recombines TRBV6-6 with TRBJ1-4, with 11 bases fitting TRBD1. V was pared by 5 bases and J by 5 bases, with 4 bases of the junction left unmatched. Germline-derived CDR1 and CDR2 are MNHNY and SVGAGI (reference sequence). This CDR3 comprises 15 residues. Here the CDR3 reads CASSSGQGANEKLFF. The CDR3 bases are TGTGCCAGCAGTAGCGGACAGGGGGCGAATGAAAAACTGTTTTTT.

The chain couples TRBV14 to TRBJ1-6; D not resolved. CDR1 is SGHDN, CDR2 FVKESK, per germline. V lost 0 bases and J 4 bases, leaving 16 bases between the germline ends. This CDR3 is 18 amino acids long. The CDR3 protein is CASSQDSRWSAYNSPLHF. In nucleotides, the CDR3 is TGTGCCAGCAGCCAAGATAGCAGGTGGAGCGCTTATAATTCACCCCTCCACTTT.

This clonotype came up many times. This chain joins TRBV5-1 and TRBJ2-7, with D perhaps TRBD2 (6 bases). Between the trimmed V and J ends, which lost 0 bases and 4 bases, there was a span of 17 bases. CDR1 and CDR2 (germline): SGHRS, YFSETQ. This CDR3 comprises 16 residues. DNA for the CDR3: TGCGCCAGCAGCTTGGCCCAATCGACGGGAGTATACGAGCAGTACTTC. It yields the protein CASSLAQSTGVYEQYF. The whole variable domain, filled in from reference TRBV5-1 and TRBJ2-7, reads KAGVTQTPRYLIKTRGQQVTLSCSPISGHRSVSWYQQTPGQGLQFLFEYFSETQRNKGNFPGRFSGRQFSNSRSEMNVSTLELGDSALYLCASSLAQSTGVYEQYFGPGTRLTVT.

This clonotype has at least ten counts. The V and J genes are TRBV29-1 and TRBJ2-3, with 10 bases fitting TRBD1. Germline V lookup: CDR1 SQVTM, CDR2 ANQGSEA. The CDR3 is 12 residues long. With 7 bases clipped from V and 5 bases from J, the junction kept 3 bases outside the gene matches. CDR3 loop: CSAGQGGDTQYF. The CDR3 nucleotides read TGCAGCGCCGGACAGGGGGGAGATACGCAGTATTTT.

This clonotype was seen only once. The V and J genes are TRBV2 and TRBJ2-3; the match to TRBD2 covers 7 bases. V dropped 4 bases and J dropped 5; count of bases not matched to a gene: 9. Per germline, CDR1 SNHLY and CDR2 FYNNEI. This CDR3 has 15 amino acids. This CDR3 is CASSGASGRLDTQYF. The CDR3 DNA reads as TGTGCCAGCAGTGGGGCTAGCGGTCGCCTAGATACGCAGTATTTT.

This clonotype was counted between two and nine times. CDR3: CSARERPGQGIGTQYF. The CDR3 region has the DNA TGCAGTGCTAGAGAGCGTCCGGGACAGGGTATCGGGACCCAGTACTTC. The chain employs TRBV20-1 and TRBJ2-1; TRBD1 matches at 9 bases. The closer fit of TRBJ2-5 to the DNA end suggests the J call may be wrong. There are 16 residues in the CDR3. The germline V gene has CDR1 DFQATT and CDR2 SNEGSKA (reference sequence).

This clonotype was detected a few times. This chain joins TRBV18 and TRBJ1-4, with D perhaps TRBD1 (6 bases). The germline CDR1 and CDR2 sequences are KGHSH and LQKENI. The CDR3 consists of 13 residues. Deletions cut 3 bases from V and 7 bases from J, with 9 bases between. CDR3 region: CASSPLGGEKLFF. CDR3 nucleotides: TGTGCCAGCTCACCCCTAGGGGGTGAAAAACTGTTTTTT. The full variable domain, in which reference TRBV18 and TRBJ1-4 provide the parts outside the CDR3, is NAGVMQNPRHLVRRRGQEARLRCSPMKGHSHVYWYRQLPEEGLKFMVYLQKENIIDESGMPKERFSAEFPKEGPSILRIQQVVRGDSAAYFCASSPLGGEKLFFGSGTQLSVL.

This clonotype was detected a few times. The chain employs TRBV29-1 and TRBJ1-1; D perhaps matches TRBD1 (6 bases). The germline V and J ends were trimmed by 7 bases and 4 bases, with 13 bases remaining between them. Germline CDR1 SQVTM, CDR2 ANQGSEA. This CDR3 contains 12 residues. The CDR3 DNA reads TGCAGCGCCGGGGGGCTAGGCACTGAAGCTTTCTTT. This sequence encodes CSAGGLGTEAFF.

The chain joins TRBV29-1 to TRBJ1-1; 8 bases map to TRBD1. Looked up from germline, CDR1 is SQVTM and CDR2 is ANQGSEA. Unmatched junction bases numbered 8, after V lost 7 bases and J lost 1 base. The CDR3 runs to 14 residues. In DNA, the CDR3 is TGCAGCGGCTCGTATGGGACAGGGAACACTGAAGCTTTCTTT. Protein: CSGSYGTGNTEAFF.

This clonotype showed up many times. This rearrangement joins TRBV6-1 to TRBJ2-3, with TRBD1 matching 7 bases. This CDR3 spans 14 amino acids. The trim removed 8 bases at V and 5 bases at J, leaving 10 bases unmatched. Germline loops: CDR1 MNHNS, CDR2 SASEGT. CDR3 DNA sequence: TGTGCCAGCGGTATAGGGGGCCCGGGAGATACGCAGTATTTT. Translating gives CASGIGGPGDTQYF.

The CDR3 region has the DNA TGTGCCACCAGCAGAGATATCGAATTAGGGTCTGGAAACACCATATATTTT. It is translated as CATSRDIELGSGNTIYF. The chain is built from TRBV15 and TRBJ1-3; D uncertain. The CDR3 is made up of 17 amino acids. V lost 0 bases to trimming and J lost 1 base, with 13 bases between them. The germline V gene encodes CDR1 LNHNV and CDR2 YYDKDF (reference sequence).

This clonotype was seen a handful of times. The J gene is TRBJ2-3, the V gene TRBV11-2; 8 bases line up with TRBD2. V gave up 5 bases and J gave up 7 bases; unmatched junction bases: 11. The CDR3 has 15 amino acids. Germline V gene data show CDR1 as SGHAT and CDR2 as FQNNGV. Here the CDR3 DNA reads TGTGCCAGCAGCACCGGGACTAGTGGGTGGTATACGCAGTATTTT. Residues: CASSTGTSGWYTQYF.

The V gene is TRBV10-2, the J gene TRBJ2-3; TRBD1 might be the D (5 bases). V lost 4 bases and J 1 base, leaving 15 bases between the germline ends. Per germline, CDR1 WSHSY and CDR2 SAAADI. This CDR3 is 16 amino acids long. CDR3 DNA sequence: TGCGCCAGCAGTGTTATCCTGGAAGGGGGCACAGATACGCAGTATTTT. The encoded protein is CASSVILEGGTDTQYF.

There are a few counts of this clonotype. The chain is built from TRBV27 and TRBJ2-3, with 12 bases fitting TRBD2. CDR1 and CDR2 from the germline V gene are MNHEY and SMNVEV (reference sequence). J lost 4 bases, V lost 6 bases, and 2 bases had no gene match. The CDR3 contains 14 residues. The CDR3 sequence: CASRLAGGPDTQYF. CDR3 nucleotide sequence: TGTGCCAGCAGACTAGCGGGAGGCCCAGATACGCAGTATTTT.

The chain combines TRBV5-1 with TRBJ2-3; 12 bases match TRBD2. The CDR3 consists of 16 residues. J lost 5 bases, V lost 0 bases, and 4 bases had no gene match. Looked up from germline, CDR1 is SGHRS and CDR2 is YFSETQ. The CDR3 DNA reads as TGCGCCAGCAGCTTGGGACTAGCGGGAGTATTAGATACGCAGTATTTT. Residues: CASSLGLAGVLDTQYF.

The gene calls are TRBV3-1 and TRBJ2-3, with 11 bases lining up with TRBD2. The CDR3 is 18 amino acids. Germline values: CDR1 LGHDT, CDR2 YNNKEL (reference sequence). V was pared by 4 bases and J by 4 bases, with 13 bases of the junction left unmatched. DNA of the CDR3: TGTGCCAGCAGCCGAATCCTCCCTAGCGGGAGGAGGGCAGATACGCAGTATTTT. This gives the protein CASSRILPSGRRADTQYF.

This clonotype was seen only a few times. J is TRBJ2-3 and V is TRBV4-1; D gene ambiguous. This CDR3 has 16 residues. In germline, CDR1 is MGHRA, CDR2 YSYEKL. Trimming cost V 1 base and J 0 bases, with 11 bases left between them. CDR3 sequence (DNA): TGCGCCAGCAGCCAAGTTTTGGGATTTAGCACAGATACGCAGTATTTT. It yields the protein CASSQVLGFSTDTQYF.